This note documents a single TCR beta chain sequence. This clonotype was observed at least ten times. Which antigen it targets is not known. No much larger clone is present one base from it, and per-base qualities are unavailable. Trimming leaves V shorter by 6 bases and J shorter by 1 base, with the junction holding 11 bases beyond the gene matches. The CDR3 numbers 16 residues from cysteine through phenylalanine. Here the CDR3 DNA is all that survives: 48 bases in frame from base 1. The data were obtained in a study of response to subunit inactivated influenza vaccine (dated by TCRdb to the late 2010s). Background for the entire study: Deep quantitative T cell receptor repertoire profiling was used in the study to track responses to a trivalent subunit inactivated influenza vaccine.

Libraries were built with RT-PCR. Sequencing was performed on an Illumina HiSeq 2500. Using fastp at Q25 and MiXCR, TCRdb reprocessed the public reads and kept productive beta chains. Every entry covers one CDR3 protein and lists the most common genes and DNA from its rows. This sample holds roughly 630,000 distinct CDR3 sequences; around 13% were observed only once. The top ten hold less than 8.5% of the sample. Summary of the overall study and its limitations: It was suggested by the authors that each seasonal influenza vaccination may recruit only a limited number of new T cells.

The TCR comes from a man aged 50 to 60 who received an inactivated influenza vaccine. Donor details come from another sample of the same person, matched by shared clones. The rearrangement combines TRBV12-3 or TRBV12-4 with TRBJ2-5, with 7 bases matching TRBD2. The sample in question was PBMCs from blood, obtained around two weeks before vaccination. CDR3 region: CASSRGAGKSQETQYF. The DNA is TGTGCCAGCAGCCGAGGAGCGGGGAAGAGCCAAGAGACCCAGTACTTC.